This T cell receptor (beta chain) came from a study of blood T cell repertoires in COVID-19. This clone was seen only a few times. Sequencing was performed with immunoSEQ multiplex PCR; in TCRdb, only in-frame clones are kept and a portion is missing. The sample lists 200,000 to 250,000 clones, about 80% occurring once. V gave up 2 bases and J gave up 4 bases, with 6 bases separating them. This CDR3 spans 12 amino acids. Germline lookup yields CDR1 MDHEN and CDR2 SYDVKM. The chain employs TRBV28 and TRBJ2-7; a possible D gene is TRBD1 (5 bases). The sample comprised PBMCs or T cells enriched from blood (not recorded which). The receptor's source is a man in his sixties who had recovered from COVID-19. The chain's CDR3 is CASSLRGYEQYF. The CDR3 region has the DNA TGTGCCAGCAGTTTAAGGGGTTACGAGCAGTACTTC.